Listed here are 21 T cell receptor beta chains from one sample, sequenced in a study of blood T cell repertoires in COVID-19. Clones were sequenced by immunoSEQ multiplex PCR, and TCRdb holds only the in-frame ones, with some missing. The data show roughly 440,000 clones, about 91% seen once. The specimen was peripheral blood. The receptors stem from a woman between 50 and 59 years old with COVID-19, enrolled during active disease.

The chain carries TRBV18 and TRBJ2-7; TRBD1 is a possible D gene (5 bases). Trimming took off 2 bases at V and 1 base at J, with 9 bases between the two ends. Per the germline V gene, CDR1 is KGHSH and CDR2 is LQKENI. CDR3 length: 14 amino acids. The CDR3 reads CASSPYDRSYEQYF. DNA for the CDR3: TGTGCCAGCTCACCATACGACAGATCCTACGAGCAGTACTTC. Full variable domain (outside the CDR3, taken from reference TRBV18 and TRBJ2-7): NAGVMQNPRHLVRRRGQEARLRCSPMKGHSHVYWYRQLPEEGLKFMVYLQKENIIDESGMPKERFSAEFPKEGPSILRIQQVVRGDSAAYFCASSPYDRSYEQYFGPGTRLTVT.

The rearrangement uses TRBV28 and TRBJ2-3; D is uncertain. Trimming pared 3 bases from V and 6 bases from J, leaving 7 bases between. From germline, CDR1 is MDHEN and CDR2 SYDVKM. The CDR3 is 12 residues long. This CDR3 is CASSFIDDTQYF. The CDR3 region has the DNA TGTGCCAGCAGTTTTATAGATGATACGCAGTATTTT.

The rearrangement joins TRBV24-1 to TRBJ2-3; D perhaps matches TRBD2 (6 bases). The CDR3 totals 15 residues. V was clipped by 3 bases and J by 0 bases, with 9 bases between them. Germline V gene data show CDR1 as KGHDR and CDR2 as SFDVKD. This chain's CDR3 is CATSDRLGSTDTQYF. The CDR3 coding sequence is TGTGCCACCAGTGATAGACTAGGCAGCACAGATACGCAGTATTTT.

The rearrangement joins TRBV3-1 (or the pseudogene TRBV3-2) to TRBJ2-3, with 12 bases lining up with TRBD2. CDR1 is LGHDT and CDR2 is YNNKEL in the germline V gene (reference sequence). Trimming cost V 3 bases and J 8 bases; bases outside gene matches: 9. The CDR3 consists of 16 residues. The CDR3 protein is CASSQFPSGGVVTQYF. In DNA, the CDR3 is TGTGCCAGCAGCCAGTTTCCTAGCGGGGGGGTCGTTACGCAGTATTTT.

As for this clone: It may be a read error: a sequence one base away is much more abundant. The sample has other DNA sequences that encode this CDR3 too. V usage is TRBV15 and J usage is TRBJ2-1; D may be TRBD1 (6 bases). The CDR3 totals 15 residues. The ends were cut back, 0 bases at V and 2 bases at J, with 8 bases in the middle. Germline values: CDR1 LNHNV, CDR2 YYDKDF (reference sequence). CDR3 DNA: TGTGCCACCAGCAGAGACAGGGGCACCTACAATGAGCAGTTCTTC. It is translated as CATSRDRGTYNEQFF.

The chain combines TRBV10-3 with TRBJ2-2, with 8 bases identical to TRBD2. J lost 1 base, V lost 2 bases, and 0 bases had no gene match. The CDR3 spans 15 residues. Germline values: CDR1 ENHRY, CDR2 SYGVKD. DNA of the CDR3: TGTGCCATCAGTGAGCTAGCGGGGAACACCGGGGAGCTGTTTTTT. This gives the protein CAISELAGNTGELFF.

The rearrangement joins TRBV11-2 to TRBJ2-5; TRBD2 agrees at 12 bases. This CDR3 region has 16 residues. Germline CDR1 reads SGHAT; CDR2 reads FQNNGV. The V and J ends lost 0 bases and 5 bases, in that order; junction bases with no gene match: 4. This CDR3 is CASSLDSLAGGETQYF. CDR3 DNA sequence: TGTGCCAGCAGCTTAGATAGCCTAGCGGGGGGGGAGACCCAGTACTTC.

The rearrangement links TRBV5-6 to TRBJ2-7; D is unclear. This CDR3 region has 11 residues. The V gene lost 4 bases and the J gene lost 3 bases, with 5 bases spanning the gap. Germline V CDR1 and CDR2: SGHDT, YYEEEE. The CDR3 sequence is CASSADYEQYF. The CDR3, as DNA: TGTGCCAGCAGCGCAGACTACGAGCAGTACTTC.

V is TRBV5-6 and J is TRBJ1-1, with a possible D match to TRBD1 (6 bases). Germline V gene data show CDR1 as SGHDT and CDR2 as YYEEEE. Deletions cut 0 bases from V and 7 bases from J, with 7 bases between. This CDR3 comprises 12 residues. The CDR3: CASSLVDSEAFF. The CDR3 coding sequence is TGTGCCAGCAGCTTGGTGGACAGTGAAGCTTTCTTT.

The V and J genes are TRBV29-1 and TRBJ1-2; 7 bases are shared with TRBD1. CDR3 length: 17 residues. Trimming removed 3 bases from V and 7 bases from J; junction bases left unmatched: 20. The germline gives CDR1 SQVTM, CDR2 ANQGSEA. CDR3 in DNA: TGCAGCGTTGAGAACCAGGGACAGTTTGATGTCGTCGGTGGCTACACCTTC. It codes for CSVENQGQFDVVGGYTF. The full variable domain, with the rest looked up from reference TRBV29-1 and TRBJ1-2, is SAVISQKPSRDICQRGTSLTIQCQVDSQVTMMFWYRQQPGQSLTLIATANQGSEATYESGFVIDKFPISRPNLTFSTLTVSNMSPEDSSIYLCSVENQGQFDVVGGYTFGSGTRLTVV.

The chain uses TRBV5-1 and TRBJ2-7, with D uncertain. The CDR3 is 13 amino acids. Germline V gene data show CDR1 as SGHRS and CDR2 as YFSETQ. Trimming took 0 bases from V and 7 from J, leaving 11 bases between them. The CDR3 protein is CASSLVQLKEQYF. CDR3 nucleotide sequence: TGCGCCAGCAGCTTGGTACAGTTGAAAGAGCAGTACTTC.

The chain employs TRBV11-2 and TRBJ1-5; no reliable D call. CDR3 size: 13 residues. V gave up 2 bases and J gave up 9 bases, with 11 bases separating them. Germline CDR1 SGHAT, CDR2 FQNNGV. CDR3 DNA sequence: TGTGCCAGCAGCTTATCCCGTGAGAGGCCCCAGCATTTT. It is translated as CASSLSRERPQHF.

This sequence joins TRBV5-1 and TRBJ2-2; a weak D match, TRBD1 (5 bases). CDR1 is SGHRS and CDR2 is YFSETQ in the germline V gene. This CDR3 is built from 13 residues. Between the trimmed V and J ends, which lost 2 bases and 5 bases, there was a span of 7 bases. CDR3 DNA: TGCGCCAGCAGCTTTGGACAAACCGGGGAGCTGTTTTTT. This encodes CASSFGQTGELFF.

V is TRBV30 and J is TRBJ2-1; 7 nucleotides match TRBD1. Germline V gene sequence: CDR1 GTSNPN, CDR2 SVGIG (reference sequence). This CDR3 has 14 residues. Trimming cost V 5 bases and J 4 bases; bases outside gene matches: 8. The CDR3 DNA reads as TGTGCCTGGGGACCCGGGACAGCGTACAATGAGCAGTTCTTC. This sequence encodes CAWGPGTAYNEQFF.

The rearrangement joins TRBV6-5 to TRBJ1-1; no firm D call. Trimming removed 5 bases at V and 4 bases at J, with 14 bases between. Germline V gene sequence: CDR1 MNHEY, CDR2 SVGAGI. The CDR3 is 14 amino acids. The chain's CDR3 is CASSPDWESTEAFF. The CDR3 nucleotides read TGTGCCAGCAGTCCGGACTGGGAGAGCACTGAAGCTTTCTTT.

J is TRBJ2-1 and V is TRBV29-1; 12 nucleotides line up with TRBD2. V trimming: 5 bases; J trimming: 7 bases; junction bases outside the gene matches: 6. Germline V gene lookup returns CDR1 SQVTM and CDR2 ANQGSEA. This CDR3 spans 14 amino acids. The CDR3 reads CSVSPSGGGNEQFF. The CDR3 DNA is TGCAGCGTTAGTCCTAGCGGGGGGGGGAATGAGCAGTTCTTC.

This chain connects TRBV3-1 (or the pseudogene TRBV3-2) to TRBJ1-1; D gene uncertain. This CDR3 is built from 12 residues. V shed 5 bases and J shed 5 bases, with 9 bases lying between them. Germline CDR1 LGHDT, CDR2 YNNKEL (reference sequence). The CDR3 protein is CASSSRGTEAFF. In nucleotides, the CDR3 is TGTGCCAGCAGCTCCCGAGGGACTGAAGCTTTCTTT.

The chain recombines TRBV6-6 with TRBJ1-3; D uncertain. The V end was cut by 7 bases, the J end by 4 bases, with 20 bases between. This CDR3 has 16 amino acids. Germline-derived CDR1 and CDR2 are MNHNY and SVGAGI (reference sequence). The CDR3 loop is CASIPRLDPQGNTIYF. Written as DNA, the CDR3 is TGTGCCAGCATTCCTCGCCTTGATCCTCAGGGAAACACCATATATTTT.

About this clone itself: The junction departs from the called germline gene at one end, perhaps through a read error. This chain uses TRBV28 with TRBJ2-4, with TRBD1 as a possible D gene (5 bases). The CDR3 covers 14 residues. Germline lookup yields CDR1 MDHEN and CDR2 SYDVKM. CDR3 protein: CASSFALGQSSLNF. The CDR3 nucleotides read TGTGCCAGCAGTTTCGCCCTGGGGCAGTCCTCGTTGAACTTC. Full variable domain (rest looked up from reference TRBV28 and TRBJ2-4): DVKVTQSSRYLVKRTGEKVFLECVQDMDHENMFWYRQDPGLGLRLIYFSYDVKMKEKGDIPEGYSVSREKKERFSLILESASTNQTSMYLCASSFALGQSSLNFGAGTRLSVL.

The DNA for the CDR3 is TGTGCCAGCAGCCAATCGGCAGGGCCTGAAGCTTTCTTT. Protein sequence: CASSQSAGPEAFF. This chain uses TRBV3-1 (or the pseudogene TRBV3-2) with TRBJ1-1, with D perhaps matching TRBD1 (5 bases). Germline CDR1 reads LGHDT; CDR2 reads YNNKEL (reference sequence). Trimming shortened V by 2 bases and J by 6 bases, and 10 bases separated the two germline ends. The CDR3 length is 13 residues.

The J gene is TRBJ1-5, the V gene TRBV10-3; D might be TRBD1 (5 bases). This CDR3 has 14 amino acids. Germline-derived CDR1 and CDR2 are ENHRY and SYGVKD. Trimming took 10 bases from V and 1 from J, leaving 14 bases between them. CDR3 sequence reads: CATQPRASNQPQHF. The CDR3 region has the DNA TGTGCCACCCAGCCCAGGGCCAGCAATCAGCCCCAGCATTTT.